A selection of T cell receptor beta chains follows, all from one sample in a study of blood T cells in healthy people across ages. Using its own MiXCR run on the 5' RACE reads, TCRdb lists one record per CDR3 protein. The sample records roughly 700,000 distinct CDR3 sequences, 49% being singletons. What was sequenced was blood. Source of these receptors: a woman aged 60-75 years in good health. Each CDR3 is given with its conserved first and last residue. Fields, in order: CDR3 protein, CDR3 DNA, clone size, V gene, J gene, D gene. The D gene is left open where the match is weak. A clone size is listed for some rows: how often the clone was seen (once, few, many), or a class if it is expanded.

CDR3aa: CASSQGAGVYEQYF; CDR3nt: TGTGCCAGCAGCCAAGGAGCGGGAGTGTACGAGCAGTACTTC; abundance: many; v_gene: TRBV3-1; j_gene: TRBJ2-7; d_gene: TRBD2
CDR3aa: CSASDGRGDTQYF; CDR3nt: TGCAGTGCTAGCGACGGGAGGGGTGATACGCAGTATTTT; abundance: NA; v_gene: TRBV20-1; j_gene: TRBJ2-3; d_gene: TRBD2
CDR3aa: CASSLTAGAPAKNIQYF; CDR3nt: TGTGCCAGCAGCTTAACGGCGGGGGCTCCAGCCAAAAACATTCAGTACTTC; abundance: few; v_gene: TRBV7-2; j_gene: TRBJ2-4; d_gene: NA
CDR3aa: CSARKSAAGGPRPYEQYF; CDR3nt: TGCAGTGCTAGAAAATCGGCGGCGGGAGGGCCCAGACCCTACGAGCAGTACTTC; abundance: few; v_gene: TRBV20-1; j_gene: TRBJ2-7; d_gene: TRBD2
CDR3aa: CASSVNWGGETQYF; CDR3nt: TGTGCCAGCAGCGTAAATTGGGGCGGAGAGACCCAGTACTTC; abundance: NA; v_gene: TRBV9; j_gene: TRBJ2-5; d_gene: NA
CDR3aa: CSASGSGGHTDTQYF; CDR3nt: TGCAGTGCCAGCGGGAGTGGGGGCCACACAGATACGCAGTATTTT; abundance: few; v_gene: TRBV20-1; j_gene: TRBJ2-3; d_gene: TRBD2
CDR3aa: CASSLDRGVIGGEETQYF; CDR3nt: TGTGCCAGCAGCTTGGACAGGGGTGTCATCGGCGGGGAAGAGACCCAGTACTTC; abundance: NA; v_gene: TRBV13; j_gene: TRBJ2-5; d_gene: TRBD1
CDR3aa: CASSQGTGHNEKLFF; CDR3nt: TGTGCCAGCAGCCAAGGGACGGGACATAATGAAAAACTGTTTTTT; abundance: NA; v_gene: TRBV3-1; j_gene: TRBJ1-4; d_gene: NA
CDR3aa: CASRPTGPRRANEQYF; CDR3nt: TGTGCCAGCAGACCCACGGGGCCGAGAAGGGCTAATGAGCAGTACTTC; abundance: NA; v_gene: TRBV6-5; j_gene: TRBJ2-7; d_gene: NA
CDR3aa: CASSLNRDSNQPQHF; CDR3nt: TGTGCCAGCAGTTTAAACAGGGATAGCAATCAGCCCCAGCATTTT; abundance: NA; v_gene: TRBV12-3/TRBV12-4; j_gene: TRBJ1-5; d_gene: NA
CDR3aa: CSVEGTGGKNTEAFF; CDR3nt: TGCAGCGTTGAGGGGACAGGGGGGAAGAACACTGAAGCTTTCTTT; abundance: NA; v_gene: TRBV29-1; j_gene: TRBJ1-1; d_gene: TRBD1
CDR3aa: CASSFNGYTF; CDR3nt: TGTGCCAGCAGTTTCAATGGCTACACCTTC; abundance: NA; v_gene: TRBV28; j_gene: TRBJ1-2; d_gene: NA
CDR3aa: CSARTSGKKYNEQFF; CDR3nt: TGCAGTGCTCGGACTAGCGGGAAAAAATACAATGAGCAGTTCTTC; abundance: few; v_gene: TRBV20-1; j_gene: TRBJ2-1; d_gene: TRBD2
CDR3aa: CSVSKGGLRGPGGEQFF; CDR3nt: TGCAGCGTTTCGAAGGGAGGATTAAGGGGACCGGGCGGTGAGCAGTTCTTC; abundance: NA; v_gene: TRBV29-1; j_gene: TRBJ2-1; d_gene: NA
CDR3aa: CSVDGGGSEQYF; CDR3nt: TGCAGCGTCGACGGCGGGGGAAGCGAGCAGTACTTC; abundance: NA; v_gene: TRBV29-1; j_gene: TRBJ2-7; d_gene: TRBD2
CDR3aa: CSAHRGGAAGYTF; CDR3nt: TGCAGTGCTCACCGGGGGGGCGCGGCGGGCTACACCTTC; abundance: few; v_gene: TRBV20-1; j_gene: TRBJ1-2; d_gene: NA
CDR3aa: CASSIRDGTSTDTQYF; CDR3nt: TGTGCCAGCAGCATAAGGGACGGAACGAGCACAGATACGCAGTATTTT; abundance: NA; v_gene: TRBV21-1; j_gene: TRBJ2-3; d_gene: NA
CDR3aa: CASSLDGRRTEAFF; CDR3nt: TGTGCCAGCAGTTTGGACGGGAGGCGGACTGAAGCTTTCTTT; abundance: NA; v_gene: TRBV28; j_gene: TRBJ1-1; d_gene: NA
CDR3aa: CASSSDRGSYSPLHF; CDR3nt: TGTGCCAGCTCATCCGACAGGGGAAGTTATTCACCCCTCCACTTT; abundance: NA; v_gene: TRBV18; j_gene: TRBJ1-6; d_gene: TRBD1
CDR3aa: CASNRDNGGYTF; CDR3nt: TGTGCCAGCAACAGGGATAACGGTGGCTACACCTTC; abundance: few; v_gene: TRBV2; j_gene: TRBJ1-2; d_gene: NA
CDR3aa: CATSDSQGNEQFF; CDR3nt: TGTGCCACCAGTGATTCCCAGGGCAATGAGCAGTTCTTC; abundance: few; v_gene: TRBV24-1; j_gene: TRBJ2-1; d_gene: NA
CDR3aa: CSARDAQGASDTQYF; CDR3nt: TGCAGTGCTAGAGATGCGCAGGGGGCATCCGATACGCAGTATTTT; abundance: few; v_gene: TRBV20-1; j_gene: TRBJ2-3; d_gene: TRBD1
CDR3aa: CSASPSGRTDTQYF; CDR3nt: TGCAGTGCTAGTCCTAGCGGGAGAACAGATACGCAGTATTTT; abundance: NA; v_gene: TRBV20-1; j_gene: TRBJ2-3; d_gene: TRBD2
CDR3aa: CTSSVASVSYEQYF; CDR3nt: TGTACCAGCAGCGTAGCCTCAGTTTCCTACGAGCAGTACTTC; abundance: NA; v_gene: TRBV9; j_gene: TRBJ2-7; d_gene: NA
CDR3aa: CASSGTGTGDKREAFF; CDR3nt: TGTGCCAGCAGCGGAACCGGGACAGGGGACAAAAGGGAAGCTTTCTTT; abundance: NA; v_gene: TRBV9; j_gene: TRBJ1-1; d_gene: TRBD1
CDR3aa: CSATQLVLEREQYF; CDR3nt: TGCAGTGCGACCCAACTAGTCCTCGAACGGGAGCAGTACTTC; abundance: NA; v_gene: TRBV20-1; j_gene: TRBJ2-7; d_gene: NA
CDR3aa: CASSFGTKNSPLHF; CDR3nt: TGTGCCAGCAGTTTTGGCACGAAGAATTCACCCCTCCACTTT; abundance: few; v_gene: TRBV27; j_gene: TRBJ1-6; d_gene: NA
CDR3aa: CASSPGTGGYTDTQYF; CDR3nt: TGTGCCAGCAGCCCGGGGACTGGCGGATACACAGATACGCAGTATTTT; abundance: few; v_gene: TRBV9; j_gene: TRBJ2-3; d_gene: NA
CDR3aa: CASSPGLGPYEQYF; CDR3nt: TGTGCCAGCAGCCCTGGACTAGGACCCTACGAGCAGTACTTC; abundance: few; v_gene: TRBV7-9; j_gene: TRBJ2-7; d_gene: TRBD2
CDR3aa: CASSRNRVRNTEAFF; CDR3nt: TGTGCCAGCAGTAGGAACAGGGTCAGGAACACTGAAGCTTTCTTT; abundance: few; v_gene: TRBV27; j_gene: TRBJ1-1; d_gene: NA
CDR3aa: CSASGRDTEAFF; CDR3nt: TGCAGTGCTTCCGGTCGTGACACTGAAGCTTTCTTT; abundance: NA; v_gene: TRBV20-1; j_gene: TRBJ1-1; d_gene: NA
CDR3aa: CSAGARTAGEQFF; CDR3nt: TGCAGTGCTGGTGCACGCACGGCTGGTGAGCAGTTCTTC; abundance: NA; v_gene: TRBV20-1; j_gene: TRBJ2-1; d_gene: NA
CDR3aa: CASSQGRSPLGEQYF; CDR3nt: TGCGCCAGCAGCCAAGGTAGGAGCCCCCTAGGGGAGCAGTACTTC; abundance: NA; v_gene: TRBV4-1; j_gene: TRBJ2-5; d_gene: NA
CDR3aa: CASAEGDRVYEQYF; CDR3nt: TGCGCCAGCGCCGAGGGGGACAGAGTCTACGAGCAGTACTTC; abundance: NA; v_gene: TRBV5-1; j_gene: TRBJ2-7; d_gene: TRBD1
CDR3aa: CASSFGQICSNQPQHF; CDR3nt: TGTGCCAGCAGTTTCGGACAGATCTGTAGCAATCAGCCCCAGCATTTT; abundance: NA; v_gene: TRBV12-3/TRBV12-4; j_gene: TRBJ1-5; d_gene: NA
CDR3aa: CSAREEGDTEAFF; CDR3nt: TGCAGTGCTAGAGAGGAGGGGGACACTGAAGCTTTCTTT; abundance: NA; v_gene: TRBV20-1; j_gene: TRBJ1-1; d_gene: NA
CDR3aa: CASSAGTSSSYEQYF; CDR3nt: TGTGCCAGCAGCGCCGGGACATCGAGCTCCTACGAGCAGTACTTC; abundance: NA; v_gene: TRBV7-3; j_gene: TRBJ2-7; d_gene: NA
CDR3aa: CSASVATDEKLFF; CDR3nt: TGCAGTGCTTCAGTGGCAACTGATGAAAAACTGTTTTTT; abundance: NA; v_gene: TRBV20-1; j_gene: TRBJ1-4; d_gene: NA
CDR3aa: CASSLGQGAYNSPLHF; CDR3nt: TGCGCCAGCAGCCTCGGACAGGGAGCCTATAATTCACCCCTCCACTTT; abundance: few; v_gene: TRBV4-3; j_gene: TRBJ1-6; d_gene: TRBD1
CDR3aa: CSVVSRDYGYTF; CDR3nt: TGCAGCGTTGTTTCCAGGGACTATGGCTACACCTTC; abundance: many; v_gene: TRBV29-1; j_gene: TRBJ1-2; d_gene: NA
CDR3aa: CASSPRQGRASLQETQYF; CDR3nt: TGTGCCAGCAGTCCTAGACAGGGGCGGGCCTCCCTACAAGAGACCCAGTACTTC; abundance: NA; v_gene: TRBV27; j_gene: TRBJ2-5; d_gene: TRBD1
CDR3aa: CSALLTSGFSYEQYF; CDR3nt: TGCAGTGCTCTGTTGACTAGCGGGTTCTCCTACGAGCAGTACTTC; abundance: many; v_gene: TRBV20-1; j_gene: TRBJ2-7; d_gene: TRBD2
CDR3aa: CASKEQGYGYTF; CDR3nt: TGTGCCAGCAAAGAACAGGGTTATGGCTACACCTTC; abundance: few; v_gene: TRBV28; j_gene: TRBJ1-2; d_gene: NA
CDR3aa: CASSQGARGDSPLHF; CDR3nt: TGCGCCAGCAGCCAAGGTGCCAGGGGGGATTCACCCCTCCACTTT; abundance: few; v_gene: TRBV4-3; j_gene: TRBJ1-6; d_gene: TRBD1
CDR3aa: CATSDHTGGNYGYTF; CDR3nt: TGTGCCACCAGTGACCATACAGGGGGTAACTATGGCTACACCTTT; abundance: NA; v_gene: TRBV24-1; j_gene: TRBJ1-2; d_gene: TRBD1
CDR3aa: CASSSPLSTEIDEQYF; CDR3nt: TGCGCCAGCAGCTCCCCTTTATCCACAGAGATCGACGAGCAGTACTTC; abundance: NA; v_gene: TRBV5-1; j_gene: TRBJ2-7; d_gene: NA
CDR3aa: CSALDSNEKLFF; CDR3nt: TGCAGTGCCCTGGACTCCAATGAAAAACTGTTTTTT; abundance: NA; v_gene: TRBV20-1; j_gene: TRBJ1-4; d_gene: NA
CDR3aa: CASSVVGSGSRVEQYF; CDR3nt: TGTGCCAGCAGCGTAGTCGGTAGCGGGAGCCGGGTGGAGCAGTACTTC; abundance: few; v_gene: TRBV9; j_gene: TRBJ2-5; d_gene: TRBD2
CDR3aa: CASSLGVGTGGAFF; CDR3nt: TGTGCCAGCAGCTTAGGGGTGGGGACAGGGGGAGCTTTCTTT; abundance: once; v_gene: TRBV7-9; j_gene: TRBJ1-1; d_gene: TRBD1
CDR3aa: CASSQDLLASREQYF; CDR3nt: TGTGCCAGCAGCCAAGATCTACTAGCCTCCAGGGAGCAGTACTTC; abundance: NA; v_gene: TRBV4-2; j_gene: TRBJ2-7; d_gene: NA
CDR3aa: CASSHKVRQGAYNEQFF; CDR3nt: TGCGCCAGCAGCCATAAGGTCCGGCAGGGAGCCTACAATGAGCAGTTCTTC; abundance: NA; v_gene: TRBV4-1; j_gene: TRBJ2-1; d_gene: NA
CDR3aa: CATSRDERLAGVRTGELFF; CDR3nt: TGTGCCACCAGCAGAGATGAACGACTAGCGGGAGTACGAACCGGGGAGCTGTTTTTT; abundance: NA; v_gene: TRBV15; j_gene: TRBJ2-2; d_gene: TRBD2
CDR3aa: CASSEGTGGFHYGYTF; CDR3nt: TGTGCCAGCAGTGAAGGGACAGGGGGCTTTCACTATGGCTACACCTTC; abundance: NA; v_gene: TRBV25-1; j_gene: TRBJ1-2; d_gene: TRBD1